The 18 T cell receptor beta chains reported below all come from one sample, sequenced in a study of OX40 agonist ivuxolimab in advanced cancers. The repertoire was sequenced with immunoSEQ multiplex PCR; TCRdb's copy has only in-frame clones and lacks some. The sample shows 60,000 to 65,000 clones, approximately 90% of them seen only once. The material sequenced was CD4+ or CD8+ T cells sorted from blood, taken in a trial of the OX40 agonist ivuxolimab. The source of these receptors is an adult with an advanced solid tumor such as melanoma, head and neck, liver or kidney cancer.

The chain's CDR3 is CASSYNREETQYF. CDR3 nucleotides: TGTGCCAGCAGTTACAACCGAGAAGAGACCCAGTACTTC. V gene TRBV6-5 combines with J gene TRBJ2-5; no clear D. The germline V gene has CDR1 MNHEY and CDR2 SVGAGI. V lost 2 bases and J 3 bases, leaving 7 bases between the germline ends. CDR3 length equals 13 residues.

V usage is TRBV6-1 and J usage is TRBJ2-2; D perhaps matches TRBD1 (6 bases). Germline CDR1 reads MNHNS; CDR2 reads SASEGT. The V end was cut by 4 bases, the J end by 5 bases, with 11 bases between. The CDR3 extends over 14 amino acids. The CDR3 DNA is TGTGCCAGCAGTGGGTCCAGGGGTACCGGGGAGCTGTTTTTT. It translates to CASSGSRGTGELFF.

The V gene is TRBV30, the J gene TRBJ1-2; D call uncertain. V gave up 0 bases and J gave up 8 bases, with 10 bases separating them. Germline CDR1 is GTSNPN and CDR2 is SVGIG (reference sequence). The CDR3 has 12 amino acids. The CDR3 loop is CAWSVPSGGYTF. Here the CDR3 DNA reads TGTGCCTGGAGTGTACCCTCAGGCGGCTACACCTTC.

The chain carries TRBV20-1 and TRBJ2-2; perhaps D is TRBD1 or TRBD2 (5 bases each). V was trimmed by 3 bases and J by 9 bases, leaving 8 bases between them. Germline loops: CDR1 DFQATT, CDR2 SNEGSKA (reference sequence). The CDR3 is made up of 11 amino acids. In nucleotides, the CDR3 is TGCAGTGCTAGGAGGGGCAGGGAGCTGTTTTTT. It specifies CSARRGRELFF.

The rearrangement joins TRBV2 to TRBJ2-7, with D possibly TRBD1 on 6 matching bases. V was cut by 6 bases and J by 3 bases, with 15 bases left in between. CDR3 size: 14 residues. Germline values: CDR1 SNHLY, CDR2 FYNNEI. The CDR3 DNA reads TGTGCCAGCAGCGATAAGGACAGAATCTACGAGCAGTACTTC. Amino acids: CASSDKDRIYEQYF. Full variable domain (remainder filled in from reference TRBV2 and TRBJ2-7): EPEVTQTPSHQVTQMGQEVILRCVPISNHLYFYWYRQILGQKVEFLVSFYNNEISEKSEIFDDQFSVERPDGSNFTLKIRSTKLEDSAMYFCASSDKDRIYEQYFGPGTRLTVT.

The genes are TRBV10-3 and TRBJ2-3; D gene uncertain. Per the germline V gene, CDR1 is ENHRY and CDR2 is SYGVKD. The CDR3 extends over 12 amino acids. Trimming stripped 2 bases from V and 6 bases from J, with 6 bases between. This CDR3 is CAISEVGDTQYF. CDR3 DNA: TGTGCCATCAGTGAGGTGGGTGATACGCAGTATTTT.

The rearrangement joins TRBV30 to TRBJ2-7; D is uncertain. This CDR3 comprises 11 residues. The V end lost 2 bases, the J end lost 4 bases, and 6 bases lay between the germline ends. The germline V gene has CDR1 GTSNPN and CDR2 SVGIG (reference sequence). This chain's CDR3 is CAWSRAYEQYF. CDR3 coding DNA: TGTGCCTGGAGTCGGGCGTACGAGCAGTACTTC.

The chain uses TRBV7-6 and TRBJ2-1, with 13 bases that match TRBD2. From germline, CDR1 is SGHVS and CDR2 FNYEAQ. The CDR3 is made up of 15 amino acids. V dropped 4 bases and J dropped 9; count of bases not matched to a gene: 6. The CDR3 here is CASSSGTSGKAEQFF. CDR3 nucleotide sequence: TGTGCCAGCAGCTCAGGGACTAGCGGGAAGGCTGAGCAGTTCTTC. The variable domain in full, completed from reference TRBV7-6 and TRBJ2-1, reads GAGVSQSPRYKVTKRGQDVALRCDPISGHVSLYWYRQALGQGPEFLTYFNYEAQQDKSGLPNDRFSAERPEGSISTLTIQRTEQRDSAMYRCASSSGTSGKAEQFFGPGTRLTVL.

The CDR3 sequence: CASSPFGLAGGPNEQFF. In DNA, the CDR3 is TGTGCCAGCTCACCTTTCGGACTAGCGGGAGGGCCTAATGAGCAGTTCTTC. V and J are TRBV18 and TRBJ2-1; 15 bases fit TRBD2. The CDR3 is 17 residues long. Per the germline V gene, CDR1 is KGHSH and CDR2 is LQKENI. The V gene end was trimmed by 3 bases and the J gene end by 7 bases; junction bases not matched to a gene: 7.

This chain links TRBV7-2 with TRBJ2-1, with TRBD2 matching over 8 bases. CDR3 length: 16 residues. Trimming cost V 5 bases and J 6 bases; bases outside gene matches: 12. Germline CDR1 is SGHTA and CDR2 is FQGNSA. The CDR3 bases are TGTGCCAGCAGCGCCCCTAGCGGGCAGTTGGGCAATGAGCAGTTCTTC. Translation gives CASSAPSGQLGNEQFF.

In this sample, this clone turned up once. The V and J genes are TRBV5-4 and TRBJ2-5; D gene ambiguous. The germline gives CDR1 SGHNT, CDR2 YYREEE (reference sequence). The CDR3 loop spans 13 amino acids. V dropped 0 bases and J dropped 5 bases, with 8 bases sitting between them. This CDR3 reads CASSLDFGETQYF. The CDR3 coding sequence is TGTGCCAGCAGCTTGGATTTCGGCGAGACCCAGTACTTC.

The rearrangement uses TRBV18 and TRBJ2-2; possibly TRBD2 for D (6 bases). Germline CDR1 is KGHSH and CDR2 is LQKENI. The CDR3 extends over 16 amino acids. V dropped 2 bases and J dropped 5 bases, with 15 bases sitting between them. The CDR3 DNA reads TGTGCCAGCTCACCATGGGTTTTGCGGGAAACCGGGGAGCTGTTTTTT. Translating gives CASSPWVLRETGELFF.

CDR3 nucleotides: TGTGCCAGTAGTAGGGGCGGACGGATGAACACTGAAGCTTTCTTT. Amino acid sequence: CASSRGGRMNTEAFF. The chain uses TRBV19 and TRBJ1-1, with D tentatively TRBD1 (5 bases). Trimming took 4 bases from V and 0 from J, leaving 12 bases between them. The germline V gene encodes CDR1 LNHDA and CDR2 SQIVND (reference sequence). This CDR3 spans 15 amino acids.

V gene TRBV6-5 combines with J gene TRBJ1-4; D is possibly TRBD1 (5 bases). The germline gives CDR1 MNHEY, CDR2 SVGAGI. This CDR3 contains 12 residues. Trimming took off 5 bases at V and 8 bases at J, with 9 bases between the two ends. CDR3 residues: CASSGGREKLFF. The CDR3 nucleotides read TGTGCCAGCAGTGGGGGGAGGGAAAAACTGTTTTTT.

The chain recombines TRBV21-1 with TRBJ2-1; the tabulated D call, TRBD2, remains unverified against the DNA. TRBV21-1 is a documented pseudogene. The CDR3 consists of 15 residues. The CDR3 region is CASRKIGGHHNEQFF. In nucleotides, the CDR3 is TGTGCCAGCCGAAAGATAGGCGGGCACCACAATGAGCAGTTCTTC.

This clone was found once. The V and J genes are TRBV4-3 and TRBJ2-2; D might be TRBD2 (5 bases). The ends were cut back, 4 bases at V and 0 bases at J, with 6 bases in the middle. The CDR3 is made up of 14 amino acids. Germline V gene data show CDR1 as LGHNA and CDR2 as YSLEER. The CDR3 sequence is CASSLLANTGELFF. As DNA, the CDR3 is TGCGCCAGCAGCCTACTAGCGAACACCGGGGAGCTGTTTTTT.

The V gene is TRBV14, the J gene TRBJ2-2, with D perhaps matching TRBD1 (6 bases). V lost 1 base, J lost 5 bases, and 14 bases lay in between. The CDR3 sequence is 16 residues long. The germline V gene encodes CDR1 SGHDN and CDR2 FVKESK. DNA for the CDR3: TGTGCCAGCAGCCAAGGGGACACCGGGTGGACCGGGGAGCTGTTTTTT. Protein product: CASSQGDTGWTGELFF.

The rearrangement links TRBV19 to TRBJ1-1, with D possibly matching TRBD1 (5 bases). V was pared by 6 bases and J by 0 bases, with 11 bases between. The germline V gene has CDR1 LNHDA and CDR2 SQIVND (reference sequence). The CDR3 covers 14 residues. Here the CDR3 DNA reads TGTGCCAGTAGCCCGGGGGGGGTGAACACTGAAGCTTTCTTT. The encoded protein is CASSPGGVNTEAFF.